This T cell receptor (beta chain) comes out of a study of CD8+ T cells in alopecia areata. Study context: Skin-grafted roughly 6-10-week-old female C3H/HeJ mice received tissue from 6-12-month-old C3H/HeJ donors with spontaneous alopecia.

Study conclusions and caveats: Lesional scalp, notably in alopecia totalis/universalis, had clonality above that of normal scalp. TCR sharing was clearer in mice than between patients, perhaps partly owing to patient HLA diversity. Normal skin contains resident alphabeta T cells, and these are also sequenced in scalp samples.

CDR1 is MSHET and CDR2 is SYDVDS in the germline V gene. After removal of 6 bases from V and 6 bases from J, the junction contained 4 bases not matched to a gene. This CDR3 region has 13 residues. Cutaneous lymph node cells were pooled, and they were sorted using CD4, CD8alpha, NKG2D, NKG2ACE and other markers. This clone has a handful of counts. Antigen: not known. Each gene name is a mouse one. The sequenced fragment ends 4 residues before the CDR3 boundary, so the rest is inferred from the germline J gene. Sequencing templates came from extracted RNA that was reverse transcribed into cDNA. Generated by immunoSEQ multiplex PCR, the TCRdb table keeps only in-frame clones and is missing some. The sample has approximately 300,000 clones, none seen only once.

The receptor's source is a C3H/HeJ mouse with alopecia areata. The strain's MHC type: H2-k. The material sequenced was CD4+ T cells sorted from a lymph node. The chain recombines TRBV29 with TRBJ2-2, with TRBD1 matching over 7 bases. CDR3 DNA (partial): TGTGCTAGCAGCCAAACAGGGGCCGGG. This gives the protein CASSQTGAG. In full, the CDR3 reads CASSQTGAGQLYF.